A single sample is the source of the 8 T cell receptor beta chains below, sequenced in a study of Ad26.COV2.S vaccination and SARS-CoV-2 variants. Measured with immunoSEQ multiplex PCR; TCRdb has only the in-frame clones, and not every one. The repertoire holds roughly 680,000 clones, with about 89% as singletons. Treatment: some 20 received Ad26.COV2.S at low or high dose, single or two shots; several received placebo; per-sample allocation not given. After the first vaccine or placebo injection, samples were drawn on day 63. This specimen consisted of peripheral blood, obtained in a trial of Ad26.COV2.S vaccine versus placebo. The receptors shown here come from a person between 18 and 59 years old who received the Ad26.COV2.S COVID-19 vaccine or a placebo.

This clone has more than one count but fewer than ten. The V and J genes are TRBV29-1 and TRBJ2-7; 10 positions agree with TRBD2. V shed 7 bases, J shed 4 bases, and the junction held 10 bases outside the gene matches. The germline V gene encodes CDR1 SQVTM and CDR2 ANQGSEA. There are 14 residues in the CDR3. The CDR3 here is CSARLAGDKYEQYF. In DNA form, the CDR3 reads TGCAGCGCTCGGCTAGCGGGAGACAAGTACGAGCAGTACTTC.

CDR3 region: CASSYLSTGTEAFF. CDR3 in DNA: TGTGCCAGCAGTTACCTTTCGACAGGCACTGAAGCTTTCTTT. J is TRBJ1-1 and V is TRBV6-5; D perhaps matches TRBD1 (6 bases). This CDR3 has 14 residues. Trimming stripped 2 bases from V and 4 bases from J, with 11 bases between. From germline, CDR1 is MNHEY and CDR2 SVGAGI.

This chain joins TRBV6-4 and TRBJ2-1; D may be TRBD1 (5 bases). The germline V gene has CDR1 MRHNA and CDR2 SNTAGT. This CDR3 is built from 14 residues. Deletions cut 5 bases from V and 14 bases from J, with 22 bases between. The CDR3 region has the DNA TGTGCCAGCAGTTCCAACACAGGAGAAGGTAGGAAGTTCTTC. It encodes CASSSNTGEGRKFF.

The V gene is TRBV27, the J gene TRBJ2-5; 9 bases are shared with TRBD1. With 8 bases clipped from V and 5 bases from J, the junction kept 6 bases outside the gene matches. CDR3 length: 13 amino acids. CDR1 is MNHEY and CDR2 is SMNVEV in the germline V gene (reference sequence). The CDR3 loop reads CASSQGAGETQYF. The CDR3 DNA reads TGTGCCAGCTCACAGGGGGCAGGGGAGACCCAGTACTTC.

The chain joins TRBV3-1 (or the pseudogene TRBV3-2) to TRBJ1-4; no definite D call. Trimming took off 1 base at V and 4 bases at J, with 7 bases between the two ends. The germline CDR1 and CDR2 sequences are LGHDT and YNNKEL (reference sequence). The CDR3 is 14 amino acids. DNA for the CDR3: TGTGCCAGCAGCCAAGTTAGCGTTAATGAAAAACTGTTTTTT. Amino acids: CASSQVSVNEKLFF.

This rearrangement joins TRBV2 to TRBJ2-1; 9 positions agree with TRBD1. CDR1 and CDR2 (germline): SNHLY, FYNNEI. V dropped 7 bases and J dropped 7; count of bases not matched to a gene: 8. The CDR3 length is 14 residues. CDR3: CASTGTGMVNEQFF. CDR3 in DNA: TGTGCCAGCACCGGGACAGGGATGGTGAATGAGCAGTTCTTC.

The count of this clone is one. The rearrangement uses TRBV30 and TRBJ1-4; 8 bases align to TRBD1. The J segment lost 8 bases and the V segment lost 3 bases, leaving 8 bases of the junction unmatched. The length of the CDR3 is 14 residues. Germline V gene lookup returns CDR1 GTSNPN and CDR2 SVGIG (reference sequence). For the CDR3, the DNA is TGTGCCTGGAGGGTTCGGACAGGGACAGAAAAACTGTTTTTT. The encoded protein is CAWRVRTGTEKLFF.

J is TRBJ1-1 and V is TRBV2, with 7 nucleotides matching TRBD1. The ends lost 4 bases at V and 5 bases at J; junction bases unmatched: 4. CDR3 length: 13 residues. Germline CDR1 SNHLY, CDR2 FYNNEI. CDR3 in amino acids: CASSGQGHTEAFF. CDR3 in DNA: TGTGCCAGCAGTGGACAGGGCCATACTGAAGCTTTCTTT.